This paragraph covers one T cell receptor beta chain sequence. Its target is not known. Libraries were prepared by immunoSEQ multiplex PCR; TCRdb keeps only in-frame clonotypes and omits some of them. This sample yields about 150,000 clones, of which 85% to 90% are seen a single time; 5.5% belongs to the top ten. This sample stems from a study of T cell responses to AZD1222 COVID-19 vaccine. Findings and caveats of the study: After the peak T cell response, and only then, were repertoires sampled. White British donors predominated, females outnumbered males, and clonal diversity was possibly underestimated. Reportedly, close to half of spike-specific TCRs are directed against unmutated variant regions.

V lost 0 bases to trimming and J lost 5 bases, with 11 bases between them. The CDR3 has 14 residues. Looked up from germline, CDR1 is MNHEY and CDR2 is SMNVEV (reference sequence). The material was peripheral blood, obtained on day 0 of MenACWY control vaccination. The receptor was derived from an adult in good health. The chain is built from TRBV27 and TRBJ2-7; perhaps TRBD1 as D (5 bases). CDR3 in DNA: TGTGCCAGCAGTTTATCCAGGGCCCTCGACGAGCAGTACTTC. It encodes CASSLSRALDEQYF.